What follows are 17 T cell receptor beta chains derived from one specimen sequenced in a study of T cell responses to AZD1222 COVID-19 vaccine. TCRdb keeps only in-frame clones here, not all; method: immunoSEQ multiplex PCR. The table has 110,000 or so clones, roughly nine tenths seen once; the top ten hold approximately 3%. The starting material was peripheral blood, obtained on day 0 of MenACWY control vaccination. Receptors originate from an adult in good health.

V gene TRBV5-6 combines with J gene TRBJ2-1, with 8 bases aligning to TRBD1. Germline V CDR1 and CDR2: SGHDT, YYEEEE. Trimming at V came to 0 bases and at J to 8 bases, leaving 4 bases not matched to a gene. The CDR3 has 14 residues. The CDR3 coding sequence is TGTGCCAGCAGCTTGGCGCCGACAGGGGATGAGCAGTTCTTC. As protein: CASSLAPTGDEQFF. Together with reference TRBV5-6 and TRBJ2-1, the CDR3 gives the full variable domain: DAGVTQSPTHLIKTRGQQVTLRCSPKSGHDTVSWYQQALGQGPQFIFQYYEEEERQRGNFPDRFSGHQFPNYSSELNVNALLLGDSALYLCASSLAPTGDEQFFGPGTRLTVL.

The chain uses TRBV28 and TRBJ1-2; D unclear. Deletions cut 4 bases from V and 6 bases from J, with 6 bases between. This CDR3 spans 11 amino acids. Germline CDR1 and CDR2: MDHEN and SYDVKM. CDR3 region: CASSSYNGYTF. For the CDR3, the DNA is TGTGCCAGCAGTTCCTATAATGGCTACACCTTC.

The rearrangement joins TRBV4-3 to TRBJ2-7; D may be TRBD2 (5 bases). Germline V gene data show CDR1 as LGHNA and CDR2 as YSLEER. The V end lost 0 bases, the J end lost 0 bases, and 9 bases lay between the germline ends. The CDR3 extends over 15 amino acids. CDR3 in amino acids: CASSQDGGGSYEQYF. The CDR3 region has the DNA TGCGCCAGCAGCCAAGATGGCGGAGGCTCCTACGAGCAGTACTTC.

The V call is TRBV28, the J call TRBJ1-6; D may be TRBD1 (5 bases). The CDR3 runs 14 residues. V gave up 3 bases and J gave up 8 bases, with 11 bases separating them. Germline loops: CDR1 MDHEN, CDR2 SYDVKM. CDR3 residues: CASSLWQGDSPLHF. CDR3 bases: TGTGCCAGCAGTTTGTGGCAGGGAGATTCACCCCTCCACTTT.

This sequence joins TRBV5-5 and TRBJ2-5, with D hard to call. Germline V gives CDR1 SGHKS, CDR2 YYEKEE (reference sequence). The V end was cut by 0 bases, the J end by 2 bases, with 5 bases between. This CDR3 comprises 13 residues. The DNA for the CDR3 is TGTGCCAGCAGCTTGGGCAGGCAAGAGACCCAGTACTTC. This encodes CASSLGRQETQYF.

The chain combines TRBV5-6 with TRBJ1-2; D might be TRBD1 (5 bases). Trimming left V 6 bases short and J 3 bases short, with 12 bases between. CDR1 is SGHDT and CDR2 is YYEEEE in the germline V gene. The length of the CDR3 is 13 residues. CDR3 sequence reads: CASNPGAHYGYTF. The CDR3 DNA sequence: TGTGCCAGCAATCCCGGGGCTCACTATGGCTACACCTTC.

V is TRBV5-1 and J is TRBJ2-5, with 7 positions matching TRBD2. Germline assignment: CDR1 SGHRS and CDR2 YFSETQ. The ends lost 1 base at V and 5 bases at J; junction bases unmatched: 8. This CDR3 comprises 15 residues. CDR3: CASSLFGRDYETQYF. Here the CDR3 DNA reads TGCGCCAGCAGCTTGTTCGGCCGGGACTACGAGACCCAGTACTTC.

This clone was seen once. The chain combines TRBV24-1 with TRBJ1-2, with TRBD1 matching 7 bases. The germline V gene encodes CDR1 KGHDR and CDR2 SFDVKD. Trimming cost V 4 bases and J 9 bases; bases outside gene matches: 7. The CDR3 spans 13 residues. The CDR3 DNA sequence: TGTGCCACCAGTGAGGGGGGACAGCGAAGCTACACCTTC. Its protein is CATSEGGQRSYTF.

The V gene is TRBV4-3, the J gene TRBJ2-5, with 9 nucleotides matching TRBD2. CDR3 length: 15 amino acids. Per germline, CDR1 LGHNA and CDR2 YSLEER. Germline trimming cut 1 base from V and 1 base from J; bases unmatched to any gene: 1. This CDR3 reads CASSQARGGQETQYF. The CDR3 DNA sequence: TGCGCCAGCAGCCAAGCGCGGGGGGGCCAAGAGACCCAGTACTTC.

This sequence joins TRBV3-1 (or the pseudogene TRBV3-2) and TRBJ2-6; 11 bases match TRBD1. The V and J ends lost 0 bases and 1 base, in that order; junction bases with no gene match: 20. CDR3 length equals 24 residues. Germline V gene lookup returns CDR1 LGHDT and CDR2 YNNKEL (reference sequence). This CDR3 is CASSQDPIFYVSGTGGSGANVLTF. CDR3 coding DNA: TGTGCCAGCAGCCAAGATCCGATTTTTTACGTTTCCGGGACAGGGGGTTCTGGGGCCAACGTCCTGACTTTC.

Written as DNA, the CDR3 is TGTGCCAGTACCCCTACCCCACAGAGTAGCTCCTACGAGCAGTACTTC. Translation: CASTPTPQSSSYEQYF. The chain carries TRBV19 and TRBJ2-7; D ambiguous. CDR3 size: 16 residues. Germline V gene lookup returns CDR1 LNHDA and CDR2 SQIVND (reference sequence). The V end was cut by 7 bases, the J end by 0 bases, with 19 bases between.

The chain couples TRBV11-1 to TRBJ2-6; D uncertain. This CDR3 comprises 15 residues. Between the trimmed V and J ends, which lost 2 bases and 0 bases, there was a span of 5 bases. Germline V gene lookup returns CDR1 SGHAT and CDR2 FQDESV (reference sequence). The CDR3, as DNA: TGTGCCAGCAGCTTATGGGGCTCTGGGGCCAACGTCCTGACTTTC. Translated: CASSLWGSGANVLTF.

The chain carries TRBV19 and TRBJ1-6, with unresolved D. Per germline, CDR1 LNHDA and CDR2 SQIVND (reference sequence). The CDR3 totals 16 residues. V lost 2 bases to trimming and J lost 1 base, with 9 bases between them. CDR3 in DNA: TGTGCCAGTAGTATACCCCAAGGGTCCTATAATTCACCCCTCCACTTT. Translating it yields CASSIPQGSYNSPLHF. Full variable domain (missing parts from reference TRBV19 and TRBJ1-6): DGGITQSPKYLFRKEGQNVTLSCEQNLNHDAMYWYRQDPGQGLRLIYYSQIVNDFQKGDIAEGYSVSREKKESFPLTVTSAQKNPTAFYLCASSIPQGSYNSPLHFGNGTRLTVT.

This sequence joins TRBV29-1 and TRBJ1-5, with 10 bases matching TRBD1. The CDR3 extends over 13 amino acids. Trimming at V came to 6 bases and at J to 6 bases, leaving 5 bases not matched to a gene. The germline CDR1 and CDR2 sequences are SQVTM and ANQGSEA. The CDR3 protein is CSVIRDRGQPQHF. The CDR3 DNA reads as TGCAGCGTGATCCGGGACAGGGGTCAGCCCCAGCATTTT.

DNA for the CDR3: TGTGCCAGCAGTGAAGCCCGGGACAGGGCGGACTCCTACAATGAGCAGTTCTTC. Its protein is CASSEARDRADSYNEQFF. The V and J genes are TRBV6-1 and TRBJ2-1, with 9 nucleotides matching TRBD1. The V gene end was trimmed by 0 bases and the J gene end by 0 bases; junction bases not matched to a gene: 6. Germline CDR1 and CDR2: MNHNS and SASEGT. The CDR3 contains 18 residues.

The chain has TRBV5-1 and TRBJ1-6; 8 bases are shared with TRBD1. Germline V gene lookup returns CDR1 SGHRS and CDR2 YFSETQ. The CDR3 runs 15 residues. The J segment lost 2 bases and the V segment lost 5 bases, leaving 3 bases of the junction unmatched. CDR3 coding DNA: TGCGCCAGCAGGCCGACAGGGGCCTATAATTCACCCCTCCACTTT. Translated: CASRPTGAYNSPLHF.

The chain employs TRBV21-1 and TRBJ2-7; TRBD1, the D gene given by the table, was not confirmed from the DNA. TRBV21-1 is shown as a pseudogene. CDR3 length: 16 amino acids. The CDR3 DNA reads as TGTGCCAGCAGCACTCGACCAGGGGAGTGTCGCAACGAGCAGTACTTC. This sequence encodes CASSTRPGECRNEQYF.